This T cell receptor beta chain was recovered during a study of blood T cell repertoires in COVID-19. As to this clone: No DNA is shown, since the ends of the CDR3 on it are uncertain; the CDR3 is the one TCRdb lists.

Original analysis: Amplification of reference gene primers was used by the study to estimate nucleated cell counts. Generated by immunoSEQ multiplex PCR, the TCRdb table keeps only in-frame clones and is missing some. V and J calls and clone size follow that table, whereas D and trimming were derived from the DNA. The sample records about 160,000 clones, roughly 91% being singletons. Ends included, the CDR3 has 15 residues. The germline CDR1 and CDR2 sequences are MNHEY and SVGAGI. This sequence originates from a woman in her forties or fifties with acute or convalescent COVID-19. The sample was peripheral blood. The rearrangement joins TRBV6-5 to TRBJ2-1; the table names TRBD2, a call not compared with the DNA. CDR3 region: CASSSSTSGYNEQFF.